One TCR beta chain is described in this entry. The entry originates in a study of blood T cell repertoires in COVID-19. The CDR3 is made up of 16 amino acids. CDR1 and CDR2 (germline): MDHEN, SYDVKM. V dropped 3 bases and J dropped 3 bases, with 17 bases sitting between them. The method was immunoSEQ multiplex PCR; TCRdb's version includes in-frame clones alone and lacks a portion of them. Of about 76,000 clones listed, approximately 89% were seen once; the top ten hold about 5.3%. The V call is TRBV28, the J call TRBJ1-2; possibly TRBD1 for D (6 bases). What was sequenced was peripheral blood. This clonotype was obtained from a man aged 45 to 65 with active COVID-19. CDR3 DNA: TGTGCCAGCAGTTTGGCCTTAGGTGCAGGGGACTATGGCTACACCTTC. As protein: CASSLALGAGDYGYTF.